The T cell receptor beta chain described here comes from a study of cytomegalovirus exposure and HLA in healthy donors. Study-level points and caveats: The majority of TCR sequences were rare, yet some public TCRs appeared in many donors. The study flagged about 150 TCR beta chains as cytomegalovirus-associated. Reportedly, diagnosis of cytomegalovirus status by the classifier showed high specificity and sensitivity.

From germline, CDR1 is KGHSH and CDR2 LQKENI. The V gene lost 4 bases and the J gene lost 8 bases, with 14 bases spanning the gap. This CDR3 contains 13 residues. The repertoire was sequenced with immunoSEQ multiplex PCR; TCRdb's copy has only in-frame clones and lacks some. Among 150,000 to 200,000 clones listed, about 85% were seen once. The donors formed part of the approximately 120-subject validation cohort, distinct from the roughly 700-subject first cohort. With respect to this clone: The antigen is unknown.

The chain employs TRBV18 and TRBJ1-2, with D maybe TRBD1 (5 bases). This clonotype was obtained from a young man in good health and CMV-seropositive. Source material: PBMCs. CDR3 region: CASSLDSKGGYTF. CDR3 nucleotide sequence: TGTGCCAGCTCACTCGACAGCAAAGGGGGCTACACCTTC.